Listed below are T cell receptor beta chains from one sample, sequenced in a study of T cell responses to AZD1222 COVID-19 vaccine. This table comes from immunoSEQ multiplex PCR, and its TCRdb copy is limited to in-frame clones, with some not included. The sample contains 200,000 or so clones, about 94% of which appear only once. The sample was peripheral blood, taken on day 0 of AZD1222 vaccination. These receptors all come from an adult in good health. CDR3s include the opening cysteine and the closing phenylalanine or tryptophan. The order of the fields is D gene, V gene, J gene, CDR3 protein, CDR3 DNA. The D gene is left open where the match is weak.

D: .
V: TRBV27
J: TRBJ2-2
CDR3: CASSLWYSGELFF
DNA: TGTGCCAGCAGTTTATGGTACTCCGGGGAGCTGTTTTTT

D: .
V: TRBV30
J: TRBJ1-2
CDR3: CAWSAGGLSNYGYTF
DNA: TGTGCCTGGAGTGCTGGGGGGCTTTCGAACTATGGCTACACCTTC

D: .
V: TRBV6-1
J: TRBJ1-2
CDR3: CASSEVLGIYGYTF
DNA: TGTGCCAGCAGTGAAGTTTTGGGGATTTATGGCTACACCTTC

D: TRBD1
V: TRBV6-4
J: TRBJ1-2
CDR3: CASSSDRERGYTF
DNA: TGTGCCAGCAGCTCGGACAGGGAAAGAGGCTACACCTTC

D: .
V: TRBV7-9
J: TRBJ1-1
CDR3: CASSLAGENTEAFF
DNA: TGTGCCAGCAGCTTAGCTGGGGAGAACACTGAAGCTTTCTTT

D: TRBD2
V: TRBV30
J: TRBJ2-7
CDR3: CAWREGTSGPYEQYF
DNA: TGTGCCTGGAGGGAAGGGACTAGCGGGCCCTACGAGCAGTACTTC

D: TRBD1
V: TRBV6-6
J: TRBJ1-5
CDR3: CASSNRGFNQPQHF
DNA: TGTGCCAGCAGCAACAGGGGTTTCAATCAGCCCCAGCATTTT

D: .
V: TRBV3-1/TRBV3-2
J: TRBJ2-7
CDR3: CASSQAPAGKEQYF
DNA: TGTGCCAGCAGCCAAGCCCCCGCCGGTAAAGAGCAGTACTTC

D: .
V: TRBV4-3
J: TRBJ2-7
CDR3: CASSQDRHGFYEQYF
DNA: TGCGCCAGCAGCCAAGATCGGCACGGGTTCTACGAGCAGTACTTC

D: TRBD1
V: TRBV27
J: TRBJ2-7
CDR3: CASSLSGDSSYEQYF
DNA: TGTGCCAGCAGTTTATCCGGGGACAGCTCCTACGAGCAGTACTTC

D: TRBD2
V: TRBV19
J: TRBJ2-3
CDR3: CASSIRLAGGPDTQYF
DNA: TGTGCCAGTAGTATACGTCTAGCGGGAGGCCCAGATACGCAGTATTTT